This T cell receptor beta chain derives from a study of T cells after posttransplantation cyclophosphamide. Measured with immunoSEQ multiplex PCR; TCRdb has only the in-frame clones, and not every one. This sample shows about 38,000 clones and no singletons; 2.5% rests with the ten largest. CDR3 length: 14 amino acids. CDR1 SQVTM and CDR2 ANQGSEA come from the germline V gene. Trimming took off 1 base at V and 1 base at J, with 9 bases between the two ends. Findings of the study overall: After PTCy, TRB diversity resembled that of CNI/methotrexate controls.

This clone was counted many times. Its target is unknown. This chain connects TRBV29-1 to TRBJ2-3, with D maybe TRBD2 (6 bases). This TCR was sampled from a man aged 45-65 years in good health, CMV-negative, and a related stem cell transplant donor. The sequenced sample was PBMCs. This CDR3 is CSVEGGEGTDTQYF. CDR3 DNA: TGCAGCGTTGAAGGAGGGGAGGGCACAGATACGCAGTATTTT.